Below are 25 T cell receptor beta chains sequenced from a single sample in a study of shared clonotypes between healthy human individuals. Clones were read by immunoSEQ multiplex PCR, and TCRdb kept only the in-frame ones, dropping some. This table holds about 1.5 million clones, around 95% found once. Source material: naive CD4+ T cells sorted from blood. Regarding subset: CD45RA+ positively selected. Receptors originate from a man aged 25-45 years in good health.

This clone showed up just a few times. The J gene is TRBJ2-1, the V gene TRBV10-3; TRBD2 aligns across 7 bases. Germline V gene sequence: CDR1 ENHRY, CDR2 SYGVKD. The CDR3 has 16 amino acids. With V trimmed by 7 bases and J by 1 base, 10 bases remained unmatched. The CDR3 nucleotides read TGTGCCATCACCAAACATGGACTAGGATCCTACAATGAGCAGTTCTTC. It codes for CAITKHGLGSYNEQFF.

CDR3 amino acids: CASSYQRDISHEQYF. The DNA of the CDR3 is TGTGCCAGCAGTTACCAGCGGGACATCTCTCACGAGCAGTACTTC. This rearrangement joins TRBV6-6 to TRBJ2-7; D is possibly TRBD2 (7 bases). Per the germline V gene, CDR1 is MNHNY and CDR2 is SVGAGI (reference sequence). V gave up 2 bases and J gave up 5 bases, with 16 bases separating them. The CDR3 contains 15 residues.

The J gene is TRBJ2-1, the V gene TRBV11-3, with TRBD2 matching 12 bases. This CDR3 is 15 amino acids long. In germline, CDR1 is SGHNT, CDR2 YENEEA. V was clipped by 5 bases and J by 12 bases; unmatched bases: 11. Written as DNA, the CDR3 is TGTGCCAGCAGCCCATCGGGAGGACTAGCGGGGACGCAGTTCTTC. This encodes CASSPSGGLAGTQFF.

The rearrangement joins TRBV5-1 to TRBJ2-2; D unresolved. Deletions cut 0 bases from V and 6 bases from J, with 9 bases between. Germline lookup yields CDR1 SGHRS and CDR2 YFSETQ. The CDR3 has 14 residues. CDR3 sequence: CASSLGASPGELFF. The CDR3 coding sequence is TGCGCCAGCAGCTTGGGAGCATCCCCCGGGGAGCTGTTTTTT.

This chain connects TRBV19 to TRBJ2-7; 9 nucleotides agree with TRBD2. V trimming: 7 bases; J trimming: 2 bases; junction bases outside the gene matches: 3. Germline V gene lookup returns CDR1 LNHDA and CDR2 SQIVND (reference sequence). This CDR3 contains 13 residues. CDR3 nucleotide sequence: TGTGCCAGTAAGCTAGCGGGAACCTACGAGCAGTACTTC. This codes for CASKLAGTYEQYF.

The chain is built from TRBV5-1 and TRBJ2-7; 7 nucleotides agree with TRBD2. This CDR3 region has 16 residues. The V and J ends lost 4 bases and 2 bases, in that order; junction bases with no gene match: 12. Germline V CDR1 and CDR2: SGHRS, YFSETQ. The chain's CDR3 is CASSPSGSGRTYEQYF. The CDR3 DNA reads TGCGCCAGCAGCCCCTCCGGTAGCGGGCGGACCTACGAGCAGTACTTC.

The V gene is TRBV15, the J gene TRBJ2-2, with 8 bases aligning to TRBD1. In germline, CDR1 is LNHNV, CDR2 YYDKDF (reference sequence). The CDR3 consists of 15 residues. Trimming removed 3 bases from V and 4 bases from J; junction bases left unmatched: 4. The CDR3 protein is CATSRGDRTTGELFF. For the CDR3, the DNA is TGTGCCACCAGCAGGGGGGACAGGACCACCGGGGAGCTGTTTTTT.

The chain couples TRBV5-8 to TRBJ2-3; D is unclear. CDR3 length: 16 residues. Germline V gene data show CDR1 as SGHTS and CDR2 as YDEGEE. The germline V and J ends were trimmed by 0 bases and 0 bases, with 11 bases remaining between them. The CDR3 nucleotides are TGTGCCAGCAGCTTGGAGGGCCCAACTAGCACAGATACGCAGTATTTT. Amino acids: CASSLEGPTSTDTQYF.

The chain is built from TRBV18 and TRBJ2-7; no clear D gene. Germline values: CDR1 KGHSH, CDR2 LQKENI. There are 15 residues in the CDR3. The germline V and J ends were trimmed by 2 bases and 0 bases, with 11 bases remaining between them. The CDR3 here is CASSPYFKASYEQYF. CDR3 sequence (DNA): TGTGCCAGCTCACCATATTTTAAGGCCTCCTACGAGCAGTACTTC.

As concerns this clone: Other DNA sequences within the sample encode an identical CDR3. In nucleotides, the CDR3 is TGTGCCAGCAGTGTTGACAGGGGCTATCAGCCCCAGCATTTT. Its translation is CASSVDRGYQPQHF. The V and J genes are TRBV2 and TRBJ1-5; 8 bases align to TRBD1. V gave up 4 bases and J gave up 5 bases; unmatched junction bases: 4. This CDR3 region has 14 residues. Germline-derived CDR1 and CDR2 are SNHLY and FYNNEI.

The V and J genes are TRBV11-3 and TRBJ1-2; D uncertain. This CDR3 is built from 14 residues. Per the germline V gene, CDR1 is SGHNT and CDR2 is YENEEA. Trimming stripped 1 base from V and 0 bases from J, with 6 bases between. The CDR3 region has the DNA TGTGCCAGCAGCTTAGGGCAGACTAACTATGGCTACACCTTC. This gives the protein CASSLGQTNYGYTF.

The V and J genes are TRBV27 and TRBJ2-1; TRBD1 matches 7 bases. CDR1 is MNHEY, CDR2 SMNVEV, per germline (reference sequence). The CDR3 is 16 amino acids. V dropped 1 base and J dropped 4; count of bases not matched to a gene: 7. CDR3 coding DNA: TGTGCCAGCAGTTTATATGAGGGGGCGAAATACAATGAGCAGTTCTTC. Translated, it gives CASSLYEGAKYNEQFF.

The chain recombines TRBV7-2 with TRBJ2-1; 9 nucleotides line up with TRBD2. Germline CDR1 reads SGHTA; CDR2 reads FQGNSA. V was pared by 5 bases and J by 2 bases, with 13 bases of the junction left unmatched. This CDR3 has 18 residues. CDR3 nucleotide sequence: TGTGCCAGCAGCCCGCTGAATGTACTAGCGGGCGCCTACAATGAGCAGTTCTTC. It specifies CASSPLNVLAGAYNEQFF.

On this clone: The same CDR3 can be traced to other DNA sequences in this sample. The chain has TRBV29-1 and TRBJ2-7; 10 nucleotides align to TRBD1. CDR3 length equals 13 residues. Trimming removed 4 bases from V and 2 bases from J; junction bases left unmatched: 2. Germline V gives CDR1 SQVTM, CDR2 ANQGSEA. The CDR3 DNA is TGCAGCGTTGGCGGGACAGGGGCCTACGAGCAGTACTTC. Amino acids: CSVGGTGAYEQYF.

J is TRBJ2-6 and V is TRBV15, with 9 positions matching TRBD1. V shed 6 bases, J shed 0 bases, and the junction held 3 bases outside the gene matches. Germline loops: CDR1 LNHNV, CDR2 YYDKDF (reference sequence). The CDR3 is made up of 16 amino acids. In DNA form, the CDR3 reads TGTGCCACCAGTACAGGGGGCTTCTCTGGGGCCAACGTCCTGACTTTC. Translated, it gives CATSTGGFSGANVLTF. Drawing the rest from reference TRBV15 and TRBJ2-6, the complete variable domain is DAMVIQNPRYQVTQFGKPVTLSCSQTLNHNVMYWYQQKSSQAPKLLFHYYDKDFNNEADTPDNFQSRRPNTSFCFLDIRSPGLGDTAMYLCATSTGGFSGANVLTFGAGSRLTVL.

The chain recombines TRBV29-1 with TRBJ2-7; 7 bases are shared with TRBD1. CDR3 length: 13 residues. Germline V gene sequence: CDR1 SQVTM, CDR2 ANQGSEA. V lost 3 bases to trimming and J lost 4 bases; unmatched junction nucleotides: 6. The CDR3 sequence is CSVELGRGYEQYF. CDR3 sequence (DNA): TGCAGCGTTGAGTTAGGCAGGGGGTACGAGCAGTACTTC.

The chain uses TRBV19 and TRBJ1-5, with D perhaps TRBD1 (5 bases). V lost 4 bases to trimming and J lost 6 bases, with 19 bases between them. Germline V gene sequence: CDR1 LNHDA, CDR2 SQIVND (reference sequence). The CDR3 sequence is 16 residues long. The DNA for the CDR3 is TGTGCCAGTAGTACGGGACTGACCCTGAACTCTCAGCCCCAGCATTTT. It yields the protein CASSTGLTLNSQPQHF. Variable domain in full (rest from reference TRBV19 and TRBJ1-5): DGGITQSPKYLFRKEGQNVTLSCEQNLNHDAMYWYRQDPGQGLRLIYYSQIVNDFQKGDIAEGYSVSREKKESFPLTVTSAQKNPTAFYLCASSTGLTLNSQPQHFGDGTRLSIL.

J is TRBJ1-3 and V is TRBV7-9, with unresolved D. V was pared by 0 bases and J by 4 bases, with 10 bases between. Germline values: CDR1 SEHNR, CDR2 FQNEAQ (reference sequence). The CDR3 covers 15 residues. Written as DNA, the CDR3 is TGTGCCAGCAGCTTAGCGATTACGGCGGGAAACACCATATATTTT. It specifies CASSLAITAGNTIYF.

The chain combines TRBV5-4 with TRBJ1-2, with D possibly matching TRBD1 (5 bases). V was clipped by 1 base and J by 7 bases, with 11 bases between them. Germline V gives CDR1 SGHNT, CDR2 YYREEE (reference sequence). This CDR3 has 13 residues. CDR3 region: CASSLTGGSGYTF. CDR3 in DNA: TGTGCCAGCAGCTTGACAGGAGGCAGTGGCTACACCTTC.

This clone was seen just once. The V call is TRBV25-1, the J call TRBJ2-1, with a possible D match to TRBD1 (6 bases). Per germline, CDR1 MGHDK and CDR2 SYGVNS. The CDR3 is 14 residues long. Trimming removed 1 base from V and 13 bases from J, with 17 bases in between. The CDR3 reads CASSEWALGHSQFF. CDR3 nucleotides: TGTGCCAGCAGTGAATGGGCCTTGGGACATAGTCAGTTCTTC. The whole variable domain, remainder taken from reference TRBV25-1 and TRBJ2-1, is EADIYQTPRYLVIGTGKKITLECSQTMGHDKMYWYQQDPGMELHLIHYSYGVNSTEKGDLSSESTVSRIRTEHFPLTLESARPSHTSQYLCASSEWALGHSQFFGPGTRLTVL.

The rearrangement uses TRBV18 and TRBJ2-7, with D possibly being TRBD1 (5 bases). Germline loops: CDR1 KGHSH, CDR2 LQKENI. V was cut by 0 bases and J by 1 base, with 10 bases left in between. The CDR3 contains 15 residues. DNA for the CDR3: TGTGCCAGCTCACCACCGGGGCTAGGTTCCTACGAGCAGTACTTC. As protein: CASSPPGLGSYEQYF.

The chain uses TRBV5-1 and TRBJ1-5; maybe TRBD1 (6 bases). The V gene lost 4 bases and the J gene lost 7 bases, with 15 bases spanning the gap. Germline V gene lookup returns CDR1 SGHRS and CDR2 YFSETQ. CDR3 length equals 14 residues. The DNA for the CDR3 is TGCGCCAGCAGCCCCCAACAGGGTAGCCAGCCCCAGCATTTT. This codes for CASSPQQGSQPQHF.

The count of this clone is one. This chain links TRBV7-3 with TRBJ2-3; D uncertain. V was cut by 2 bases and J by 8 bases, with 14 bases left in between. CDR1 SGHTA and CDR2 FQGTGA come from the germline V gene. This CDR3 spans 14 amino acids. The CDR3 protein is CASSLGPFVSTQYF. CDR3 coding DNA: TGTGCCAGCAGCTTAGGGCCTTTCGTGAGTACGCAGTATTTT.

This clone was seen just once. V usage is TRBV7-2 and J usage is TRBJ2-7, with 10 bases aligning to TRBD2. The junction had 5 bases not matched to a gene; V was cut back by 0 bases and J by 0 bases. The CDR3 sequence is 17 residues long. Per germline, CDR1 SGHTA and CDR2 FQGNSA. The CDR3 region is CASSLATSGTLSYEQYF. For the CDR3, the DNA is TGTGCCAGCAGCTTAGCCACTAGCGGGACCCTCTCCTACGAGCAGTACTTC.

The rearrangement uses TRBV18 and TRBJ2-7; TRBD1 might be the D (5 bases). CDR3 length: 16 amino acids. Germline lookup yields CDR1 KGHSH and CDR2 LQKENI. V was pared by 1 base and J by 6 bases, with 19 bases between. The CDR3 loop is CASSPLLEQAPSEQYF. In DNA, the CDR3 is TGTGCCAGCTCACCACTACTTGAACAGGCGCCGAGCGAGCAGTACTTC.